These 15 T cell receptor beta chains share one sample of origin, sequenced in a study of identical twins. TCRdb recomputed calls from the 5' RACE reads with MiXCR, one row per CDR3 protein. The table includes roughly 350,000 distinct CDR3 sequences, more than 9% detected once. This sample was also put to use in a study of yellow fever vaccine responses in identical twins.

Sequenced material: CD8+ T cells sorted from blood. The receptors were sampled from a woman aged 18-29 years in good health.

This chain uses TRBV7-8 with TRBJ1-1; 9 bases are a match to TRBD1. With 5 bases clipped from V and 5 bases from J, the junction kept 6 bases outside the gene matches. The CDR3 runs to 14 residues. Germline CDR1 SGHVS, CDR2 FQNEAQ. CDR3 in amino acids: CASSTLQGATEAFF. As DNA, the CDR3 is TGTGCCAGCAGCACCTTACAGGGGGCTACTGAAGCTTTCTTT.

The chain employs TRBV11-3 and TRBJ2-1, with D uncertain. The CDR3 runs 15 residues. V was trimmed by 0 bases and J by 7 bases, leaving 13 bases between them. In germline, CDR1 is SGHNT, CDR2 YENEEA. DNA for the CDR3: TGTGCCAGCAGCTTAGATCTAGTAGGGCGGAATGAGCAGTTCTTC. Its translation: CASSLDLVGRNEQFF. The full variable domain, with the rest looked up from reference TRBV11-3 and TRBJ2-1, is EAGVVQSPRYKIIEKKQPVAFWCNPISGHNTLYWYLQNLGQGPELLIRYENEEAVDDSQLPKDRFSAERLKGVDSTLKIQPAELGDSAVYLCASSLDLVGRNEQFFGPGTRLTVL.

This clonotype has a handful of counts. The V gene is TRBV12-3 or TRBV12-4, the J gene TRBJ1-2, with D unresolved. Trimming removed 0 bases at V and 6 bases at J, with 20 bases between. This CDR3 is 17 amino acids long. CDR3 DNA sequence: TGTGCCAGCAGTTTAGCATCCCCAGGCGGCGCCGGGCATGGCTACACCTTC. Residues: CASSLASPGGAGHGYTF.

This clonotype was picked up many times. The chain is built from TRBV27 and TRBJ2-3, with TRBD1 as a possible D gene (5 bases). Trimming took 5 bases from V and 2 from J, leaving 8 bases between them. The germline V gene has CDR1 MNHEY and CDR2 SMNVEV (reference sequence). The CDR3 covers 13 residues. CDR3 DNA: TGTGCCAGCAGTCGCAGGGCCACAGATACGCAGTATTTT. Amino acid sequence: CASSRRATDTQYF.

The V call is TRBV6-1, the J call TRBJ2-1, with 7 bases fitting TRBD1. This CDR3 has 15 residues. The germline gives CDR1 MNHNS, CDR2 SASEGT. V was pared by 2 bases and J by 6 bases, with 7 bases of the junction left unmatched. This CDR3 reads CASSEYQGELNEQFF. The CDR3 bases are TGTGCCAGCAGTGAATATCAGGGGGAACTCAATGAGCAGTTCTTC.

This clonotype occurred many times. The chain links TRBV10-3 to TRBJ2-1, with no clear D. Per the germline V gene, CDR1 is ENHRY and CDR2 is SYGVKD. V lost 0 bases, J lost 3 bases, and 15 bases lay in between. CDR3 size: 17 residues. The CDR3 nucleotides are TGTGCCATCAGTGAGTCGGGGTTTAGGACGTACTACAATGAGCAGTTCTTC. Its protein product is CAISESGFRTYYNEQFF.

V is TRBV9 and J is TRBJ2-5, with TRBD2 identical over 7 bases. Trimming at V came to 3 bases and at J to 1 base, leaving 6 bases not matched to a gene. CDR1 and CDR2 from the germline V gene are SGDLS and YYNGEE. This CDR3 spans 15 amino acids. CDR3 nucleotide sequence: TGTGCCAGCAGCGCTTACCCTAGCGGCCAAGAGACCCAGTACTTC. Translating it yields CASSAYPSGQETQYF.

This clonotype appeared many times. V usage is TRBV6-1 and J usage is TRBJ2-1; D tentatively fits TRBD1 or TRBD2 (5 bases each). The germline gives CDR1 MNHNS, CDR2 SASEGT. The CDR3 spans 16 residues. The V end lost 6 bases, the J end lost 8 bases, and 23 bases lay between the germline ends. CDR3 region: CASSHGDGIGGDEQFF. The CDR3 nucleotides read TGTGCCAGCAGCCATGGGGACGGGATCGGTGGCGATGAGCAGTTCTTC.

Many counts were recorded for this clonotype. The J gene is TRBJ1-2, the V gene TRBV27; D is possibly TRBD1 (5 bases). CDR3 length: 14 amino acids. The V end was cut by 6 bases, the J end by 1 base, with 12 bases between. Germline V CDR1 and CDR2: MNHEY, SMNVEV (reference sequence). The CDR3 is CASRPGSGNYGYTF. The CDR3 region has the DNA TGTGCCAGCAGACCAGGGAGCGGTAACTATGGCTACACCTTC.

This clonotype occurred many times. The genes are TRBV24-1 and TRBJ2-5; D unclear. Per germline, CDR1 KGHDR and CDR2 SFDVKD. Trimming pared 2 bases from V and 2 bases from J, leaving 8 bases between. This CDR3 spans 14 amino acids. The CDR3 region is CATSDSEAQETQYF. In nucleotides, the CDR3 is TGTGCCACCAGTGATTCCGAGGCGCAAGAGACCCAGTACTTC.

The DNA of the CDR3 is TGTGCCAGTAGTATAGGGAGGTACGAGCAGTACTTC. Its protein is CASSIGRYEQYF. The chain links TRBV19 to TRBJ2-7, with TRBD2 as a possible D gene (5 bases). CDR1 LNHDA and CDR2 SQIVND come from the germline V gene (reference sequence). V lost 1 base to trimming and J lost 4 bases, with 5 bases between them. CDR3 length: 12 amino acids.

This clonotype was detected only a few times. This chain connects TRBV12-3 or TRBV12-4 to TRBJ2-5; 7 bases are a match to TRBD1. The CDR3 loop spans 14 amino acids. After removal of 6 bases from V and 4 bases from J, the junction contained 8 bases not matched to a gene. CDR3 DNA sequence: TGTGCCAGCAGCCTGACAGGGTCTGGAGAGACCCAGTACTTC. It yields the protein CASSLTGSGETQYF.

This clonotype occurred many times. CDR3 loop: CASSPATSGIYEQYF. In DNA form, the CDR3 reads TGTGCCAGCAGCCCAGCCACTAGCGGGATTTACGAGCAGTACTTC. The chain joins TRBV7-6 to TRBJ2-7; 10 bases align to TRBD2. J gave up 4 bases and V 5 bases, and 8 bases lay outside the gene matches. The germline V gene has CDR1 SGHVS and CDR2 FNYEAQ. The CDR3 has 15 amino acids.

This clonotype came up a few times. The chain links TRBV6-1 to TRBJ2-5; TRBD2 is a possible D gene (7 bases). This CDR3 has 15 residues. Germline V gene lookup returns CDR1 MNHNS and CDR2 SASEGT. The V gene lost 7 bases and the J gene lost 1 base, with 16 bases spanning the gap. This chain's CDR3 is CASTSMGGAQETQYF. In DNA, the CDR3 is TGTGCCAGCACCAGCATGGGGGGGGCCCAAGAGACCCAGTACTTC.

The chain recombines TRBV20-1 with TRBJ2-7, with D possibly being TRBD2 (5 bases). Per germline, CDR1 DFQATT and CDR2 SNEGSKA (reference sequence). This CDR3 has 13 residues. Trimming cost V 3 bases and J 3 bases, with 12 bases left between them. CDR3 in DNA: TGCAGTGCTAGTGTTAGCGAGGTCTACGAGCAGTACTTC. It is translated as CSASVSEVYEQYF.